The clone carrying this T cell receptor beta chain appeared many times. No antigen is known for it. The V gene's germline CDR1 is SGHVS and CDR2 FQNEAQ. CDR3 length: 17 residues. Trimming shortened V by 1 base and J by 5 bases, and 20 bases separated the two germline ends. A second PCR, run for 7 to 11 cycles, used a sample-barcoded 5' primer plus a J-beta primer mix. MiXCR was run by TCRdb on the 5' RACE reads, yielding one entry per CDR3 protein. The data show 1.5 million to 2 million distinct CDR3 sequences, with about 28% seen just once and 7% to 9% held by the top ten. Healthy Caucasians from Russia aged 6 to 90 served as donors. The record originates from a study of blood T cells in healthy people across ages. Study-level results: More naive CD4+ cells and higher diversity were found in long-lived than in aged donors. For the donors, CMV status was unknown and possibly confounded expanded clonotype changes. TCR beta diversity per million T cells fell roughly linearly with age.

V is TRBV7-8 and J is TRBJ2-5; D is ambiguous. The receptor's source is a woman aged 25 to 39 in good health. Material for sequencing was blood. Written as DNA, the CDR3 is TGTGCCAGCAGCTTAGGTTCACTTCGGGCCTTGGGGGAGACCCAGTACTTC. As protein: CASSLGSLRALGETQYF.